These T cell receptor beta chains were read from a single sample in a study of technical replicates of blood from a few donors. Profiling relied on immunoSEQ multiplex PCR, and the TCRdb table lists in-frame clones only, not all of them. The table shows about 44,000 clones, with about 96% occurring only once. The sample comprised T cells isolated from PBMCs. The source is a human donor in good health. CDR3s include the opening cysteine and the closing phenylalanine or tryptophan. D genes are given only for firm matches. Where a row states a size, it is once, few, many or the class of an expanded clone; other rows omit it.

cdr3_nt: TGTGCCAGCAGCTTAGGCGGAGGCCCAGATACGCAGTATTTT; cdr3_aa: CASSLGGGPDTQYF; j_call: TRBJ2-3; clone_size: once; d_call: NA; v_call: TRBV11-2
cdr3_nt: TGTGCCAGCAGTGATCCCATTTTCTCTGGGGCCAACGTCCTGACTTTC; cdr3_aa: CASSDPIFSGANVLTF; j_call: TRBJ2-6; clone_size: NA; d_call: NA; v_call: TRBV2
cdr3_nt: TGTGCCAGCAGCGTAGTTGGGTTCCAGGACAGGGGCTTCTATGGAAACACCATATATTTT; cdr3_aa: CASSVVGFQDRGFYGNTIYF; j_call: TRBJ1-3; clone_size: NA; d_call: TRBD1; v_call: TRBV9
cdr3_nt: TGTGCCAGCAGCTTGGACTCTACCTACGAGCAGTACTTC; cdr3_aa: CASSLDSTYEQYF; j_call: TRBJ2-7; clone_size: NA; d_call: NA; v_call: TRBV11-2
cdr3_nt: TGTGCCTGGAGTGCGGGCACAGATACGCAGTATTTT; cdr3_aa: CAWSAGTDTQYF; j_call: TRBJ2-3; clone_size: NA; d_call: NA; v_call: TRBV30
cdr3_nt: TGCGCCAGCAGCTTAGGACTAGCGGGAGACTACGAGCAGTACTTC; cdr3_aa: CASSLGLAGDYEQYF; j_call: TRBJ2-7; clone_size: NA; d_call: TRBD2; v_call: TRBV4-1
cdr3_nt: TGCGCCAGCAGCTTCCAGGACAGGGTAAAGACTGAAGCTTTCTTT; cdr3_aa: CASSFQDRVKTEAFF; j_call: TRBJ1-1; clone_size: NA; d_call: TRBD1; v_call: TRBV5-1
cdr3_nt: TGTGCCAGCAGTGTAGAACTAGCGGCCGGGGAGCTGTTTTTT; cdr3_aa: CASSVELAAGELFF; j_call: TRBJ2-2; clone_size: NA; d_call: TRBD2; v_call: TRBV2
cdr3_nt: TGCGCCAGCAGCTCCCCAGGGATCACAGATACGCAGTATTTT; cdr3_aa: CASSSPGITDTQYF; j_call: TRBJ2-3; clone_size: NA; d_call: NA; v_call: TRBV5-1
cdr3_nt: TGTGCCAGCAGCTTACCCCCAGGGCGGTCGACTAATGAAAAACTGTTTTTT; cdr3_aa: CASSLPPGRSTNEKLFF; j_call: TRBJ1-4; clone_size: NA; d_call: NA; v_call: TRBV11-2
cdr3_nt: TGTGCTAGCAGCCCAAGCGGGCCACAAGAGACCCAGTACTTC; cdr3_aa: CASSPSGPQETQYF; j_call: TRBJ2-5; clone_size: NA; d_call: NA; v_call: TRBV7-7
cdr3_nt: TGTGCCAGCAGCTTAGGGCCAGGGGTCCTATACACCGGGGAGCTGTTTTTT; cdr3_aa: CASSLGPGVLYTGELFF; j_call: TRBJ2-2; clone_size: once; d_call: NA; v_call: TRBV11-3
cdr3_nt: TGTGCCAGCAGCTTTATCCAGGGAGGTGAGCAGTTCTTC; cdr3_aa: CASSFIQGGEQFF; j_call: TRBJ2-1; clone_size: NA; d_call: NA; v_call: TRBV5-4
cdr3_nt: TGCAGCGTTGGACAGACAGGTATGAACACTGAAGCTTTCTTT; cdr3_aa: CSVGQTGMNTEAFF; j_call: TRBJ1-1; clone_size: NA; d_call: NA; v_call: TRBV29-1
cdr3_nt: TGTGCCACCAGCTACGGGGGTTCCTACGAGCAGTACTTC; cdr3_aa: CATSYGGSYEQYF; j_call: TRBJ2-7; clone_size: NA; d_call: NA; v_call: TRBV15
cdr3_nt: TGTGCCAGCAGCTTACACGGGTTGCAGATTACAGATACGCAGTATTTT; cdr3_aa: CASSLHGLQITDTQYF; j_call: TRBJ2-3; clone_size: NA; d_call: NA; v_call: TRBV5-4
cdr3_nt: TGCGCCAGCAGCTTGGCGGGGGTTGATGAGACCCAGTACTTC; cdr3_aa: CASSLAGVDETQYF; j_call: TRBJ2-5; clone_size: NA; d_call: NA; v_call: TRBV5-1
cdr3_nt: TGTGCCAGCAGTTACGGGACTAGCGGTCTCGAGCAGTACTTC; cdr3_aa: CASSYGTSGLEQYF; j_call: TRBJ2-7; clone_size: NA; d_call: TRBD2; v_call: TRBV6-5
cdr3_nt: TGTGCCATCCGCCAGGGGCAGACAACTAATGAAAAACTGTTTTTT; cdr3_aa: CAIRQGQTTNEKLFF; j_call: TRBJ1-4; clone_size: NA; d_call: NA; v_call: TRBV10-3
cdr3_nt: TGTGCCAGCAGCGGGCAGACAGCCCTAAACACTGAAGCTTTCTTT; cdr3_aa: CASSGQTALNTEAFF; j_call: TRBJ1-1; clone_size: once; d_call: NA; v_call: TRBV7-8
cdr3_nt: TGTGCCAGCAGTGAAGGTCGAGCTCAAGAGACCCAGTACTTC; cdr3_aa: CASSEGRAQETQYF; j_call: TRBJ2-5; clone_size: NA; d_call: NA; v_call: TRBV25-1
cdr3_nt: TGTGCCAGCAGCTTGGAGGGGGCTAACAATCAGCCCCAGCATTTT; cdr3_aa: CASSLEGANNQPQHF; j_call: TRBJ1-5; clone_size: NA; d_call: TRBD1; v_call: TRBV7-9
cdr3_nt: TGTGCCAGCAGTATCGGGACTAGCGGCTACCAAGAGACCCAGTACTTC; cdr3_aa: CASSIGTSGYQETQYF; j_call: TRBJ2-5; clone_size: NA; d_call: TRBD2; v_call: TRBV28
cdr3_nt: TGCAGCGTTGAAGATCAGGTAGCGGGGGAAACGAACACCGGGGAGCTGTTTTTT; cdr3_aa: CSVEDQVAGETNTGELFF; j_call: TRBJ2-2; clone_size: NA; d_call: TRBD2; v_call: TRBV29-1
cdr3_nt: TGTGCCAGCAGTGAAGGGGACATCCTAACGGAGACCCAGTACTTC; cdr3_aa: CASSEGDILTETQYF; j_call: TRBJ2-5; clone_size: NA; d_call: NA; v_call: TRBV2
cdr3_nt: TGTGCCAGCAGTTTTTGGGGGGAGGACGACTACAATGAGCAGTTCTTC; cdr3_aa: CASSFWGEDDYNEQFF; j_call: TRBJ2-1; clone_size: NA; d_call: NA; v_call: TRBV28
cdr3_nt: TGTGCCAGCTCTATTAGACAGGGGCGACTCTACGAGCAGTACTTC; cdr3_aa: CASSIRQGRLYEQYF; j_call: TRBJ2-7; clone_size: NA; d_call: TRBD1; v_call: TRBV18
cdr3_nt: TGCAGCGTCGTTTTCGGGTTGTCGGCAGGAAACACCATATATTTT; cdr3_aa: CSVVFGLSAGNTIYF; j_call: TRBJ1-3; clone_size: NA; d_call: NA; v_call: TRBV29-1
cdr3_nt: TGCGCCAGCAGCCCGCAGGGGGCCTATGGCTACACCTTC; cdr3_aa: CASSPQGAYGYTF; j_call: TRBJ1-2; clone_size: NA; d_call: TRBD1; v_call: TRBV4-3
cdr3_nt: TGTGCCAGCAGTTCATTAGGGACTAGGAGCTCCTACAATGAGCAGTTCTTC; cdr3_aa: CASSSLGTRSSYNEQFF; j_call: TRBJ2-1; clone_size: NA; d_call: TRBD2; v_call: TRBV2
cdr3_nt: TGTGCCAGCAGGGGGCAGACACAGGACTATGGCTACACCTTC; cdr3_aa: CASRGQTQDYGYTF; j_call: TRBJ1-2; clone_size: NA; d_call: NA; v_call: TRBV27
cdr3_nt: TGTGCCAGCAGCTTGGGGAGGACAGGGGGCTACGAGCAGTACTTC; cdr3_aa: CASSLGRTGGYEQYF; j_call: TRBJ2-7; clone_size: NA; d_call: TRBD1; v_call: TRBV11-2
cdr3_nt: TGTGCCAGCAGCTCACCCCCTGGACAGGGGAAGGAGGCCCAGCATTTT; cdr3_aa: CASSSPPGQGKEAQHF; j_call: TRBJ1-5; clone_size: NA; d_call: TRBD1; v_call: TRBV2
cdr3_nt: TGTGCCAGCATTACCGACAAGAGCTACGAGCAGTACTTC; cdr3_aa: CASITDKSYEQYF; j_call: TRBJ2-7; clone_size: NA; d_call: NA; v_call: TRBV25-1
cdr3_nt: TGTGCCAGCTCACGGACAGCGGGAGGGGGAAATGAGCAGTTCTTC; cdr3_aa: CASSRTAGGGNEQFF; j_call: TRBJ2-1; clone_size: NA; d_call: TRBD2; v_call: TRBV18
cdr3_nt: TGTGCCAGCAGCCAAGCAGTGGGGCGGGAGCTCAGCAATGAGCAGTTCTTC; cdr3_aa: CASSQAVGRELSNEQFF; j_call: TRBJ2-1; clone_size: once; d_call: TRBD2; v_call: TRBV4-2
cdr3_nt: TGTGCCAGCAGCCGCGGAGATACGCAGTATTTT; cdr3_aa: CASSRGDTQYF; j_call: TRBJ2-3; clone_size: NA; d_call: NA; v_call: TRBV5-8
cdr3_nt: TGTGCCAGCAGCCAAGGGGACAGGGGGCGCGATATCTTGGCTGAAGCTTTCTTT; cdr3_aa: CASSQGDRGRDILAEAFF; j_call: TRBJ1-1; clone_size: NA; d_call: TRBD1; v_call: TRBV14
cdr3_nt: TGTGCCAGCAGTGAAAGTACGGGACTAGCGGGATCGATCTCCTACAATGAGCAGTTCTTC; cdr3_aa: CASSESTGLAGSISYNEQFF; j_call: TRBJ2-1; clone_size: NA; d_call: TRBD2; v_call: TRBV2
cdr3_nt: TGTGCCAGCAGTTGGGGGCAGCACTCTGGAAACACCATATATTTT; cdr3_aa: CASSWGQHSGNTIYF; j_call: TRBJ1-3; clone_size: NA; d_call: NA; v_call: TRBV28
cdr3_nt: TGTGCCAGCAGCTTTATTCAGGGGACCTCTGGAAACACCATATATTTT; cdr3_aa: CASSFIQGTSGNTIYF; j_call: TRBJ1-3; clone_size: once; d_call: NA; v_call: TRBV11-2
cdr3_nt: TGTGCCAGCAGCCCCTACTCGAGCGGGAGTCAATTAAATGAGCAGTTCTTC; cdr3_aa: CASSPYSSGSQLNEQFF; j_call: TRBJ2-1; clone_size: few; d_call: TRBD2; v_call: TRBV9
cdr3_nt: TGTGCCAGCACTCCGGGACAGGGAACTGGGGCCAACGTCCTGACTTTC; cdr3_aa: CASTPGQGTGANVLTF; j_call: TRBJ2-6; clone_size: NA; d_call: TRBD1; v_call: TRBV6-4
cdr3_nt: TGTGCCAGCAGTACACGACTAGCGGGGACTTACAATGAGCAGTTCTTC; cdr3_aa: CASSTRLAGTYNEQFF; j_call: TRBJ2-1; clone_size: NA; d_call: TRBD2; v_call: TRBV28
cdr3_nt: TGCGCCAGCAGCTTATTCTCAGGGGAGTGGGAGCAGTACTTC; cdr3_aa: CASSLFSGEWEQYF; j_call: TRBJ2-7; clone_size: once; d_call: NA; v_call: TRBV5-1
cdr3_nt: TGCAGCGTTGACCAGACTAGCGGGGGACCCTACGAGCAGTACTTC; cdr3_aa: CSVDQTSGGPYEQYF; j_call: TRBJ2-7; clone_size: NA; d_call: TRBD2; v_call: TRBV29-1
cdr3_nt: TGTGCCAGCAGGGGGGGGGAAAATGAGCAGTTCTTC; cdr3_aa: CASRGGENEQFF; j_call: TRBJ2-1; clone_size: NA; d_call: TRBD2; v_call: TRBV9
cdr3_nt: TGTGCCAGCAGCTTGGGGCTAGCATCACACGAGCAGTACTTC; cdr3_aa: CASSLGLASHEQYF; j_call: TRBJ2-7; clone_size: NA; d_call: NA; v_call: TRBV5-6
cdr3_nt: TGTGCCACCAGCAGACCGCCGGGACAGGGGGCTTACGAGCAGTACTTC; cdr3_aa: CATSRPPGQGAYEQYF; j_call: TRBJ2-7; clone_size: NA; d_call: TRBD1; v_call: TRBV15
cdr3_nt: TGTGCCAGCAGCTATGGGACTAGCGGGGAGCCGTACTTC; cdr3_aa: CASSYGTSGEPYF; j_call: TRBJ2-4; clone_size: NA; d_call: TRBD2; v_call: TRBV7-9
cdr3_nt: TGTGCCAGCAGCCTATACGGACAGTCTAACTATGGCTACACCTTC; cdr3_aa: CASSLYGQSNYGYTF; j_call: TRBJ1-2; clone_size: NA; d_call: NA; v_call: TRBV5-5
cdr3_nt: TGCAGCTCCCTAGCGGGAGGAGGCGAGCAGTACTTC; cdr3_aa: CSSLAGGGEQYF; j_call: TRBJ2-7; clone_size: NA; d_call: TRBD2; v_call: TRBV29-1
cdr3_nt: TGCGCCAGCAGCCAGGACAACTACGAGCAGTACTTC; cdr3_aa: CASSQDNYEQYF; j_call: TRBJ2-7; clone_size: NA; d_call: NA; v_call: TRBV10-2
cdr3_nt: TGTGCCAGCAGCGTGCAACAGGGCGCAGATACGCAGTATTTT; cdr3_aa: CASSVQQGADTQYF; j_call: TRBJ2-3; clone_size: NA; d_call: NA; v_call: TRBV9
cdr3_nt: TGTGCCAGCAGCTTGAGAGCTGGGGCCAACGTCCTGACTTTC; cdr3_aa: CASSLRAGANVLTF; j_call: TRBJ2-6; clone_size: NA; d_call: NA; v_call: TRBV5-4